Listed below are T cell receptor beta chains from one sample, sequenced in a study of T cell responses to AZD1222 COVID-19 vaccine. Repertoires were generated with immunoSEQ multiplex PCR, while TCRdb's copy carries only in-frame clones and drops some. The sample lists tens of thousands of clones; 75% to 90% were seen once. This sample comprised peripheral blood, obtained on day 0 of AZD1222 vaccination. The receptor set was obtained from an adult in good health. Both conserved end residues are part of each CDR3. The D gene is left open where the match is weak. Size values are once, few and many counts, or a class for expanded clones, and some rows have none.

>TRBV9|.|.|TRBJ1-1
CASSVAKRGTEAFF
TGTGCCAGCAGCGTAGCTAAACGGGGCACTGAAGCTTTCTTT
>TRBV5-4|TRBD1|.|TRBJ1-1
CASSANRGDGNTEAFF
TGTGCCAGCAGCGCGAACAGGGGGGACGGGAACACTGAAGCTTTCTTT
>TRBV7-9|.|.|TRBJ2-7
CASSPGGTGPSYEQYF
TGTGCCAGCAGCCCCGGCGGGACGGGACCTTCCTACGAGCAGTACTTC
>TRBV5-6|TRBD2|.|TRBJ2-2
CASSFIGLAGNTGELFF
TGTGCCAGCAGCTTTATAGGGCTAGCGGGGAACACCGGGGAGCTGTTTTTT
>TRBV9|.|.|TRBJ2-7
CASSADLGANEQYF
TGTGCCAGCAGCGCCGATTTGGGGGCAAACGAGCAGTACTTC
>TRBV5-6|.|.|TRBJ1-6
CASSLGENSPLHF
TGTGCCAGCAGCTTGGGTGAGAATTCACCCCTCCACTTT
>TRBV6-6|.|.|TRBJ1-1
CASGPNEAFF
TGTGCCAGCGGCCCCAATGAAGCTTTCTTT
>TRBV6-2/TRBV6-3|TRBD2|.|TRBJ2-1
CASSLALAVGYNEQFF
TGTGCCAGCAGCCTAGCGCTAGCGGTGGGCTACAATGAGCAGTTCTTC
>TRBV7-8|TRBD1|few|TRBJ1-6
CASSLQGGADNSPLHF
TGTGCCAGCAGCTTACAAGGGGGCGCGGATAATTCACCCCTCCACTTT
>TRBV7-9|.|.|TRBJ2-3
CASILVGSDTQYF
TGTGCCAGCATCCTCGTAGGCTCAGATACGCAGTATTTT
>TRBV13|TRBD2|.|TRBJ2-7
CASSRYSGAPKGEQYF
TGTGCCAGCAGTCGCTATAGCGGGGCTCCCAAAGGAGAGCAGTACTTC
>TRBV18|TRBD1|.|TRBJ1-5
CASSRSDRGGHQPQHF
TGTGCCAGCTCTCGGTCGGACAGGGGTGGGCATCAGCCCCAGCATTTT
>TRBV6-5|TRBD2|.|TRBJ2-3
CASSYSPRLANTQYF
TGTGCCAGCAGTTACTCTCCACGACTAGCAAATACGCAGTATTTT
>TRBV11-1|TRBD1|.|TRBJ2-3
CASSRTGADTQYF
TGTGCCAGCAGCCGGACAGGGGCAGATACGCAGTATTTT
>TRBV4-3|.|.|TRBJ1-5
CASSQTARDNQPQHF
TGCGCCAGCAGCCAAACTGCCAGGGACAATCAGCCCCAGCATTTT
>TRBV19|.|.|TRBJ2-7
CASSPTGYEQYF
TGTGCCAGTAGTCCTACAGGGTACGAGCAGTACTTC
>TRBV6-5|.|.|TRBJ1-2
CASSYPHRVDYGYTF
TGTGCCAGCAGTTACCCTCATAGGGTCGACTATGGCTACACCTTC
>TRBV6-2/TRBV6-3|TRBD1|.|TRBJ2-6
CASTPGGSNSGANVLTF
TGTGCCAGCACCCCAGGGGGCAGCAACTCTGGGGCCAACGTCCTGACTTTC
>TRBV5-1|.|.|TRBJ1-1
CASSSRDGALNTEAFF
TGCGCCAGCAGCAGTAGGGACGGAGCCCTGAACACTGAAGCTTTCTTT
>TRBV18|TRBD2|.|TRBJ2-7
CASSPGTSSYEQYF
TGTGCCAGCTCACCCGGGACTAGCTCCTACGAGCAGTACTTC
>TRBV5-4|.|.|TRBJ2-2
CASSLDVTGELFF
TGTGCCAGCAGCTTGGACGTCACCGGGGAGCTGTTTTTT
>TRBV2|.|.|TRBJ1-4
CASSGQPATNEKLFF
TGTGCCAGCAGTGGACAGCCTGCAACTAATGAAAAACTGTTTTTT
>TRBV5-1|TRBD2|.|TRBJ2-1
CASSLFSGGSNEQFF
TGCGCCAGCAGCTTGTTTAGCGGGGGGTCAAACGAGCAGTTCTTC
>TRBV19|TRBD2|.|TRBJ2-7
CASSMGTSDYYEQYF
TGTGCCAGTAGTATGGGGACTAGCGATTACTACGAGCAGTACTTC
>TRBV24-1|.|.|TRBJ1-2
CATSDDRRTYGYTF
TGTGCCACCAGTGATGACAGGAGGACTTATGGCTACACCTTC
>TRBV19|.|few|TRBJ2-3
CASTTTGAYTDTQYF
TGTGCCAGTACGACGACGGGGGCATACACAGATACGCAGTATTTT
>TRBV29-1|.|.|TRBJ2-7
CSVDRGEPYEQYF
TGCAGCGTTGACCGGGGTGAGCCCTACGAGCAGTACTTC
>TRBV4-3|.|.|TRBJ2-2
CASSQYHGELFF
TGCGCCAGCAGCCAATACCACGGGGAGCTGTTTTTT
>TRBV4-2|.|.|TRBJ2-2
CASSPPTDTGELFF
TGTGCCAGCAGTCCCCCTACAGACACCGGGGAGCTGTTTTTT
>TRBV6-5|TRBD2|.|TRBJ2-7
CASRPTSGSSYEQYF
TGTGCCAGCAGACCAACTAGCGGGAGCTCCTACGAGCAGTACTTC
>TRBV30|TRBD1|.|TRBJ1-2
CAWREKTGRYGYTF
TGTGCCTGGAGGGAAAAGACAGGGAGATATGGCTACACCTTC
>TRBV11-2|.|once|TRBJ2-4
CASSWLGENIQYF
TGTGCCAGCAGCTGGTTGGGAGAAAACATTCAGTACTTC
>TRBV9|.|.|TRBJ2-5
CASSVGRGQETQYF
TGTGCCAGCAGCGTAGGCCGTGGTCAAGAGACCCAGTACTTC
>TRBV6-5|TRBD2|.|TRBJ2-1
CASSRTSGNNEQFF
TGTGCCAGCAGCAGGACTAGCGGAAACAATGAGCAGTTCTTC
>TRBV3-1/TRBV3-2|.|.|TRBJ2-1
CASSQGWSSYNEQFF
TGTGCCAGCAGCCAAGGCTGGAGCTCCTACAATGAGCAGTTCTTC
>TRBV5-1|TRBD1|.|TRBJ1-1
CASSLLPGGEGTEAFF
TGCGCCAGCAGCTTGCTCCCAGGGGGCGAAGGCACTGAAGCTTTCTTT
>TRBV30|.|.|TRBJ1-3
CAWSVISGFSGNTIYF
TGTGCCTGGAGTGTAATCTCGGGGTTCTCTGGAAACACCATATATTTT
>TRBV29-1|TRBD1|.|TRBJ2-7
CSVVAAPGTGIGQGSYEQYF
TGCAGCGTTGTCGCAGCACCCGGGACAGGGATAGGTCAGGGGTCCTACGAGCAGTACTTC
>TRBV3-1/TRBV3-2|TRBD2|.|TRBJ2-7
CASSQMGSGGAYEQYF
TGTGCCAGCAGCCAAATGGGTAGCGGGGGGGCATACGAGCAGTACTTC
>TRBV3-1/TRBV3-2|.|.|TRBJ2-7
CASSHLDTAYEQYF
TGTGCCAGCAGCCATCTGGACACCGCCTACGAGCAGTACTTC
>TRBV7-8|.|.|TRBJ1-5
CASSSMGISNQPQHF
TGTGCCAGCAGCTCTATGGGAATAAGCAATCAGCCCCAGCATTTT
>TRBV3-1/TRBV3-2|TRBD2|.|TRBJ2-7
CASSHRGLADYEQYF
TGTGCCAGCAGCCACCGCGGACTAGCGGACTACGAGCAGTACTTC
>TRBV29-1|.|.|TRBJ2-7
CSVSRAYEQYF
TGCAGCGTTAGCCGGGCTTACGAGCAGTACTTC
>TRBV14|.|.|TRBJ1-2
CASSQDGNYGYTF
TGTGCCAGCAGCCAAGATGGGAACTATGGCTACACCTTC
>TRBV7-8|.|.|TRBJ1-6
CASSLSTGMGSPLHF
TGTGCCAGCAGCTTATCAACAGGGATGGGTTCACCCCTCCACTTT
>TRBV4-2|TRBD2|.|TRBJ2-2
CASSQGDYFDGELFF
TGTGCCAGCAGCCAAGGGGACTATTTCGACGGGGAGCTGTTTTTT
>TRBV27|.|once|TRBJ2-7
CASSSLRGPYEQYF
TGTGCCAGCAGTTCCCTACGGGGGCCCTACGAGCAGTACTTC